Relative to its sample, the clone carrying this TCR beta chain is large (0.1 to 1%). Germline trimming cut 7 bases from V and 2 bases from J; bases unmatched to any gene: 4. The germline V gene encodes CDR1 MNHGY and CDR2 SAAAGT. The CDR3 extends over 14 amino acids. Generated by immunoSEQ multiplex PCR, the TCRdb table keeps only in-frame clones and is missing some. Of over a thousand clones in the sample, about 25% are singletons; the top ten hold roughly 11%. This sample's treatment: randomized to nivolumab then ipilimumab (arm A) or the reverse (arm B). These data are taken from a study of sequential checkpoint blockade in melanoma.

Sequencing was performed on tumor tissue (inferred from file names), taken from a patient given nivolumab and ipilimumab in sequence. The chain carries TRBV6-8 and TRBJ1-1; TRBD1 matches 10 bases. This TCR was sampled from a human donor with melanoma. CDR3 protein: CASISTGGNTEAFF. The CDR3 DNA follows: TGTGCCAGCATTTCGACAGGGGGCAACACTGAAGCTTTCTTT.